The 19 T cell receptor beta chains reported below all come from one sample, sequenced in a study of T cells after yellow fever vaccination. TCRdb redid the calling of the 5' RACE reads with MiXCR, one entry per CDR3 protein. This sample has 300,000 or so distinct CDR3 sequences, with almost 4% found just once. The sample was PBMCs, taken 5 days after the yellow fever booster vaccination. These receptors were taken from a man between 18 and 29 years old who received the YFV17D yellow fever vaccine.

In this sample, this clonotype turned up many times. The chain is built from TRBV7-9 and TRBJ2-3; 7 positions agree with TRBD1. The CDR3 spans 16 residues. CDR1 SEHNR and CDR2 FQNEAQ come from the germline V gene (reference sequence). The V gene end was trimmed by 4 bases and the J gene end by 0 bases; junction bases not matched to a gene: 7. The CDR3 is CASSSFDRVSTDTQYF. The DNA of the CDR3 is TGTGCCAGCAGCTCCTTTGACAGGGTGAGCACAGATACGCAGTATTTT.

At least ten counts were recorded for this clonotype. The chain is built from TRBV7-2 and TRBJ2-5; D not certain. CDR1 is SGHTA, CDR2 FQGNSA, per germline. The V end was cut by 2 bases, the J end by 4 bases, with 2 bases between. The CDR3 has 11 amino acids. CDR3 loop: CASSLIETQYF. DNA of the CDR3: TGTGCCAGCAGCTTAATAGAGACCCAGTACTTC.

The table lists this clonotype with many counts. The chain recombines TRBV4-2 with TRBJ1-4; the D is unclear. The CDR3 is made up of 14 amino acids. Trimming cost V 0 bases and J 14 bases, with 16 bases left between them. The germline gives CDR1 LGHNA, CDR2 YNFKEQ. This CDR3 reads CASSQDGRPRNLFF. DNA of the CDR3: TGTGCCAGCAGCCAAGATGGCAGGCCCAGGAACCTGTTTTTT.

The chain recombines TRBV3-1 with TRBJ1-1; 8 bases fit TRBD1. Per the germline V gene, CDR1 is LGHDT and CDR2 is YNNKEL (reference sequence). This CDR3 region has 13 residues. V was clipped by 7 bases and J by 3 bases; unmatched bases: 4. DNA for the CDR3: TGTGCCAGCAACCAGGGGGCAGACACTGAAGCTTTCTTT. It encodes CASNQGADTEAFF.

The CDR3 region is CASSYSKPGGTEAFF. Written as DNA, the CDR3 is TGTGCCAGCAGTTACTCGAAGCCGGGTGGAACTGAAGCTTTCTTT. This chain links TRBV6-5 with TRBJ1-1; no definite D call. V was cut by 0 bases and J by 5 bases, with 13 bases left in between. Germline V gene data show CDR1 as MNHEY and CDR2 as SVGAGI. The CDR3 spans 15 residues.

This clonotype showed up just a few times. This CDR3 reads CASSPGQERSYTF. The CDR3, as DNA: TGTGCCAGCAGTCCCGGACAGGAGAGGAGCTACACCTTC. The V call is TRBV27, the J call TRBJ1-2; TRBD1 matches 7 bases. Germline values: CDR1 MNHEY, CDR2 SMNVEV (reference sequence). This CDR3 region has 13 residues. V lost 5 bases and J lost 9; bases outside the gene matches: 9.

This clonotype has ten or more counts. This sequence joins TRBV5-4 and TRBJ2-5, with unresolved D. Trimming removed 2 bases at V and 2 bases at J, with 7 bases between. Germline lookup yields CDR1 SGHNT and CDR2 YYREEE (reference sequence). This CDR3 comprises 13 residues. CDR3 coding DNA: TGTGCCAGCAGCTTCCCGGATCAAGAGACCCAGTACTTC. Amino acid sequence: CASSFPDQETQYF.

This clonotype appeared a few times. The rearrangement joins TRBV29-1 to TRBJ1-1, with a tentative D call TRBD1 (5 bases). V lost 1 base, J lost 0 bases, and 9 bases lay in between. CDR3 length equals 14 residues. Germline assignment: CDR1 SQVTM and CDR2 ANQGSEA. CDR3 amino acids: CSVEVYRLNTEAFF. CDR3 coding DNA: TGCAGCGTTGAAGTCTACAGGTTGAACACTGAAGCTTTCTTT.

The chain links TRBV12-3 or TRBV12-4 to TRBJ2-5; TRBD1 agrees at 7 bases. This CDR3 contains 12 residues. The J segment lost 5 bases and the V segment lost 6 bases, leaving 3 bases of the junction unmatched. CDR3 sequence: CASRRGQETQYF. CDR3 nucleotide sequence: TGTGCCAGCAGAAGGGGACAGGAGACCCAGTACTTC.

CDR3 in DNA: TGTGCCAGCAGTTTAATTTGGGACTCCTATAATTCACCCCTCCACTTT. This sequence encodes CASSLIWDSYNSPLHF. This chain connects TRBV28 to TRBJ1-6, with no clear D. Germline-derived CDR1 and CDR2 are MDHEN and SYDVKM. V was clipped by 2 bases and J by 0 bases, with 8 bases between them. The CDR3 loop spans 16 amino acids. Drawing the rest from reference TRBV28 and TRBJ1-6, the complete variable domain is DVKVTQSSRYLVKRTGEKVFLECVQDMDHENMFWYRQDPGLGLRLIYFSYDVKMKEKGDIPEGYSVSREKKERFSLILESASTNQTSMYLCASSLIWDSYNSPLHFGNGTRLTVT.

This clonotype showed up many times. Here the CDR3 reads CASSLAVRGVGELFF. The CDR3 DNA is TGTGCCAGCAGCTTAGCAGTTCGGGGCGTCGGGGAGCTGTTTTTT. The chain recombines TRBV7-2 with TRBJ2-2; D is perhaps TRBD1 or TRBD2 (5 bases each). The germline CDR1 and CDR2 sequences are SGHTA and FQGNSA. The length of the CDR3 is 15 residues. The V and J ends lost 0 bases and 7 bases respectively, with 12 bases between them.

The CDR3 spells CASTRTSVTDTQYF. CDR3 in DNA: TGCGCCAGCACTAGGACTAGCGTTACAGATACGCAGTATTTT. This chain joins TRBV5-1 and TRBJ2-3; TRBD2 matches 9 bases. CDR3 length: 14 residues. Unmatched junction bases numbered 5, after V lost 6 bases and J lost 3 bases. CDR1 and CDR2 (germline): SGHRS, YFSETQ.

This clonotype showed up just a few times. The chain employs TRBV7-3 and TRBJ2-1, with 7 nucleotides matching TRBD1. Germline V gives CDR1 SGHTA, CDR2 FQGTGA. The trim removed 5 bases at V and 9 bases at J, leaving 13 bases unmatched. The CDR3 length is 15 residues. CDR3: CASSLFGTALGEQFF. CDR3 nucleotides: TGTGCCAGCAGCCTATTCGGGACAGCTTTGGGTGAGCAGTTCTTC. The full variable domain, with the rest looked up from reference TRBV7-3 and TRBJ2-1, is GAGVSQTPSNKVTEKGKYVELRCDPISGHTALYWYRQSLGQGPEFLIYFQGTGAADDSGLPNDRFFAVRPEGSVSTLKIQRTERGDSAVYLCASSLFGTALGEQFFGPGTRLTVL.

This clonotype was counted ten times or more. The V call is TRBV29-1, the J call TRBJ2-1; no clear D gene. The CDR3 has 10 residues. The germline V and J ends were trimmed by 3 bases and 11 bases, with 8 bases remaining between them. Germline CDR1 is SQVTM and CDR2 is ANQGSEA. CDR3 sequence: CSVDTVQQFF. The CDR3 region has the DNA TGCAGCGTTGATACAGTACAGCAGTTCTTC.

This clonotype showed up many times. J is TRBJ2-5 and V is TRBV5-5; possibly TRBD2 for D (5 bases). V was pared by 4 bases and J by 2 bases, with 12 bases between. The CDR3 runs to 14 residues. Germline V CDR1 and CDR2: SGHKS, YYEKEE (reference sequence). The CDR3 coding sequence is TGTGCCAGCAGCAACCTCCGGGGACAAGAGACCCAGTACTTC. Translated: CASSNLRGQETQYF.

This clonotype has a handful of counts. The V gene is TRBV7-2, the J gene TRBJ1-2, with no clear D. Germline loops: CDR1 SGHTA, CDR2 FQGNSA. V lost 3 bases and J lost 4, with 18 bases in between. The CDR3 spans 16 residues. Here the CDR3 DNA reads TGTGCCAGCAGCTTGCCTACAGTAGACTCTCTCTATGGCTACACCTTC. It translates to CASSLPTVDSLYGYTF. Filled out from reference TRBV7-2 and TRBJ1-2, the complete variable domain reads GAGVSQSPSNKVTEKGKDVELRCDPISGHTALYWYRQSLGQGLEFLIYFQGNSAPDKSGLPSDRFSAERTGGSVSTLTIQRTQQEDSAVYLCASSLPTVDSLYGYTFGSGTRLTVV.

This clonotype was counted ten times or more. This chain joins TRBV28 and TRBJ1-1; D gene unclear. Trimming pared 2 bases from V and 2 bases from J, leaving 6 bases between. The CDR3 is made up of 13 amino acids. The germline gives CDR1 MDHEN, CDR2 SYDVKM. The CDR3 reads CASSLVPNTEAFF. CDR3 in DNA: TGTGCCAGCAGTTTAGTCCCTAACACTGAAGCTTTCTTT.

This clonotype was observed a handful of times. The chain uses TRBV5-1 and TRBJ2-7, with 7 bases that match TRBD1. Losses at the gene ends were 3 bases for V and 5 bases for J; bases not matched to a gene: 8. CDR3 length: 14 residues. Germline V gives CDR1 SGHRS, CDR2 YFSETQ. The DNA for the CDR3 is TGCGCCAGCAGCTGGTTAGACAGGGAAAACGAGCAGTACGTC. As protein: CASSWLDRENEQYV.

This clonotype occurred many times. The chain carries TRBV6-6 and TRBJ1-5; D remains ambiguous. Trimming shortened V by 8 bases and J by 1 base, and 15 bases separated the two germline ends. In germline, CDR1 is MNHNY, CDR2 SVGAGI (reference sequence). This CDR3 spans 15 amino acids. The CDR3 protein is CASSLWGSSNQPQHF. As DNA, the CDR3 is TGTGCCAGCTCACTTTGGGGAAGCAGCAATCAGCCCCAGCATTTT.